The table lists the clone carrying this T cell receptor beta chain with a few counts. No antigen is known for it. This CDR3 has 14 residues. V was shortened by 0 bases and J by 2 bases, with 8 bases between the two germline ends. Germline lookup yields CDR1 SGDLS and CDR2 YYNGEE. Every participating donor contributed 9.5 to 10 milliliters of peripheral blood through a draw. The data derive from a study of blood T cells in healthy people across ages. General study findings and limits: A roughly linear age-dependent decrease characterized TCR beta diversity per million T cells. Diversity of TCR beta correlated strongly with naive T cell percentage.

Using a J-beta primer mix together with a sample-barcoded 5' primer, a second PCR was run for roughly 6 to 11 cycles. Sequencing recovered at least 2.5 million CDR3-containing paired-end reads from each sample. TCRdb used MiXCR to reprocess the 5' RACE reads, holding one entry per CDR3 protein. The table shows about 1.8 million distinct CDR3 sequences, with just under 50% occurring only once. The TCR originated in a woman in her thirties or forties in good health. Sequenced input: blood. The chain has TRBV9 and TRBJ1-2; no clear D. CDR3 sequence (DNA): TGTGCCAGCAGCGTAGACGCAGCAAACTATGGCTACACCTTC. Its protein is CASSVDAANYGYTF.